A selection of T cell receptor beta chains follows, all from one sample in a study of beta chain features in type 1 diabetes. Clones were read by immunoSEQ multiplex PCR, and TCRdb kept only the in-frame ones, dropping some. The sample lists around 180,000 clones; 13% were seen once. Material: central memory CD4+ T cells from blood. The receptors come from a young woman in good health. Each CDR3 is given with its conserved first and last residue. D genes are given only for firm matches. Clone size, where shown, is once, few, many, or a class for clones that have expanded.

NA	TRBJ2-7	TRBV7-3	TRBD1	TGTGCCAGCAGCCCTCAACAGGGGAAGCAGTACTTC	CASSPQQGKQYF
few	TRBJ1-1	TRBV19	NA	TGTGCCAGTAGGAAGGAGGCGAACACTGAAGCTTTCTTT	CASRKEANTEAFF
medium-sized	TRBJ2-1	TRBV7-9	TRBD2	TGTGCCAGCAGCATTCTTACTAGCGGGAGGGACACGACGGTCTTC	CASSILTSGRDTTVF
few	TRBJ1-2	TRBV7-9	NA	TGTGCCAGCAGTTCAGCGTCCCGTATCTATGGCTACACCTTC	CASSSASRIYGYTF
NA	TRBJ1-1	TRBV6-5	NA	TGTGCCAGCAGTTACGGTCGGGGGGTGAACACTGAAGCTTTCTTT	CASSYGRGVNTEAFF
NA	TRBJ2-3	TRBV5-1	NA	TGCGCCAGCAGCACAGGGACTACCCGCACAGATACGCAGTATTTT	CASSTGTTRTDTQYF
NA	TRBJ2-7	TRBV7-9	NA	TGTGCCAGCAGCTTAGTGGTCCTACCCTACTACGAGCAGTACTTC	CASSLVVLPYYEQYF
NA	TRBJ1-2	TRBV19	NA	TGTGCCAGTAGCCGATTCGACAGCTATGGCTACACCTTC	CASSRFDSYGYTF
NA	TRBJ2-1	TRBV5-6	TRBD2	TGTGCCAGCAGCTTGAGGCTAGCGGGAGATAGGATCTGGGAGCAGTTCTTC	CASSLRLAGDRIWEQFF
NA	TRBJ2-7	TRBV10-3	NA	TGTGCCATCAGTGAGGGACTAACCGAGCAGTACTTC	CAISEGLTEQYF
few	TRBJ2-5	TRBV5-1	TRBD1	TGCGCCAGCAGCAGAGGTGGAGGGACAGGGGGCTTGGTAGAGACCCAGTACTTC	CASSRGGGTGGLVETQYF
NA	TRBJ1-3	TRBV7-9	NA	TGTGCCAGCAGCTTAGCACAGGCTGGAAACACCATATATTTT	CASSLAQAGNTIYF
NA	TRBJ2-7	TRBV28	TRBD1	TGTGCCAGCACTCCTGGGGCGACAGGGCTGAGCGGGCAGTACTTC	CASTPGATGLSGQYF
NA	TRBJ2-5	TRBV19	NA	TGTGCCAGTAGTACGGGATCCCAAGAGACCCAGTACTTC	CASSTGSQETQYF
NA	TRBJ2-7	TRBV28	TRBD2	TGTGCCAGCAGACCCGGGGGGGGAGGGAGGGCCTGGGAGCAGTACTTC	CASRPGGGGRAWEQYF
few	TRBJ2-5	TRBV6-1	NA	TGTGCCAGCAGGGCCTATGGCGGTGAAGAGACCCAGTACTTC	CASRAYGGEETQYF
NA	TRBJ1-3	TRBV28	NA	TGTGCCAGCAGACAACAGGGTTCCTCTGGAAACACCATATATTTT	CASRQQGSSGNTIYF
few	TRBJ2-6	TRBV5-1	TRBD1	TGCGCCAGCAGGGACGACAGGGTTGGGGCCAACGTCCTGACTTTC	CASRDDRVGANVLTF
NA	TRBJ2-3	TRBV30	TRBD2	TGTGCCTGGAGTACACGAGGGGCGGGAGGAAGCACAGATACGCAGTATTTT	CAWSTRGAGGSTDTQYF
few	TRBJ1-3	TRBV28	TRBD1	TGTGCCAGCACACGTACCGGGACAGGGAGATTATCTGGAAACACCATATATTTT	CASTRTGTGRLSGNTIYF
NA	TRBJ1-1	TRBV7-9	NA	TGTGCCAGCAGCTTACGGGTGATGGCTTTCTTT	CASSLRVMAFF
few	TRBJ1-4	TRBV18	NA	TGTGCCAGCTCACCAGTCTCCCGTAATGAAAAACTGTTTTTT	CASSPVSRNEKLFF
NA	TRBJ1-1	TRBV5-4	NA	TGTGCCAGCAGCTTCTTGACTGAAGCTTTCTTT	CASSFLTEAFF
NA	TRBJ2-4	TRBV7-9	NA	TGTGCCAGCAGCTTAGACGGGGGCATTCAGTACTTC	CASSLDGGIQYF